The 6 T cell receptor beta chains presented below share a single source sample, sequenced in a study of blood T cell repertoires in COVID-19. Clones were sequenced by immunoSEQ multiplex PCR, and TCRdb holds only the in-frame ones, with some missing. Altogether some 300,000 clones are present, 75% to 90% being singletons, with the ten largest covering around 14%. Sequencing input: peripheral blood. These receptors all stem from a woman aged 70 to 79 with COVID-19, enrolled during active disease.

The V call is TRBV3-1 (or the pseudogene TRBV3-2), the J call TRBJ2-7; 7 positions match TRBD2. CDR1 and CDR2 (germline): LGHDT, YNNKEL (reference sequence). The ends lost 4 bases at V and 0 bases at J; junction bases unmatched: 9. This CDR3 is 16 amino acids long. CDR3 nucleotides: TGTGCCAGCAGCCGAACGACTAGCCTCCTCTCCTACGAGCAGTACTTC. Its translation is CASSRTTSLLSYEQYF.

This clone was recorded once. This chain connects TRBV7-2 to TRBJ1-2, with TRBD1 matching 7 bases. CDR3 length equals 12 residues. CDR1 is SGHTA, CDR2 FQGNSA, per germline. V shed 6 bases and J 7 bases; nucleotides not matched to a gene: 5. CDR3 in amino acids: CASRLTGFGYTF. CDR3 bases: TGTGCCAGCAGGTTGACAGGGTTTGGCTACACCTTC.

The V gene is TRBV5-1, the J gene TRBJ1-2; 7 nucleotides match TRBD1. The germline CDR1 and CDR2 sequences are SGHRS and YFSETQ. V lost 1 base and J lost 8; bases outside the gene matches: 8. This CDR3 has 14 residues. Here the CDR3 reads CASSLLQGGGGYTF. In nucleotides, the CDR3 is TGCGCCAGCAGCTTGCTTCAGGGGGGCGGGGGCTACACCTTC.

To note about this clone: A read error may produce the germline difference seen at one junction end. J is TRBJ2-1 and V is TRBV3-1 (or the pseudogene TRBV3-2); the D is unclear. Germline V gene sequence: CDR1 LGHDT, CDR2 YNNKEL (reference sequence). This CDR3 comprises 14 residues. DNA of the CDR3: TGTGCCAGTAGCCAGCGCCTCTCCTACAATGAGCAGTTCTTC. Residues: CASSQRLSYNEQFF.

This clone occurred once. V gene TRBV2 combines with J gene TRBJ2-7; D gene ambiguous. CDR3 length: 11 amino acids. Trimming took 4 bases from V and 7 from J, leaving 8 bases between them. CDR1 is SNHLY and CDR2 is FYNNEI in the germline V gene. CDR3 region: CASSVLLEQYF. Here the CDR3 DNA reads TGTGCCAGCAGTGTACTATTGGAGCAGTACTTC.

The chain carries TRBV29-1 and TRBJ1-1; 9 nucleotides match TRBD1. V shed 7 bases and J 9 bases; nucleotides not matched to a gene: 6. This CDR3 contains 11 residues. Germline-derived CDR1 and CDR2 are SQVTM and ANQGSEA. The DNA for the CDR3 is TGCAGCGCAACGGACAGGGGTAAAGCTTTCTTT. It encodes CSATDRGKAFF.